A single sample is the source of the 21 T cell receptor beta chains below, sequenced in a study of cytomegalovirus exposure and HLA in healthy donors (dated by TCRdb to the late 2010s). Library method: the immunoSEQ multiplex PCR assay. Held by TCRdb, this immuneACCESS table contains in-frame sequences only and omits some clones. Under half of the omission traces to an unresolved V gene where checked; the cause of the rest is unknown. Present in this sample are around 190,000 clones, around 86% of which were seen just once. The ten largest clones take up more than 1.4% of the sample. The sequenced sample was PBMCs. The receptors here all came from a young woman in good health and CMV-seronegative.

This clone has a single count. The CDR3 here is CASSLPQTGSNTEAFF. The DNA of the CDR3 is TGTGCCAGCAGCTTACCACAGACAGGGTCGAACACTGAAGCTTTCTTT. V and J are TRBV7-6 and TRBJ1-1, with 7 bases fitting TRBD1. Trimming cost V 2 bases and J 1 base; bases outside gene matches: 7. The CDR3 runs 16 residues. Germline lookup yields CDR1 SGHVS and CDR2 FNYEAQ.

The J gene is TRBJ1-1, the V gene TRBV6-1; D ambiguous. The germline V gene encodes CDR1 MNHNS and CDR2 SASEGT. V lost 10 bases, J lost 0 bases, and 12 bases lay in between. The CDR3 is made up of 13 amino acids. The CDR3 reads CAIRQRLNTEAFF. CDR3 nucleotides: TGTGCCATCCGTCAGCGTCTGAACACTGAAGCTTTCTTT.

The rearrangement joins TRBV7-2 to TRBJ2-3; 8 positions match TRBD2. CDR1 is SGHTA, CDR2 FQGNSA, per germline. V lost 3 bases and J lost 4; bases outside the gene matches: 12. The CDR3 totals 17 residues. The CDR3 region has the DNA TGTGCCAGCAGCTTGGGGGTCAGCGGGAGTCGTGCAGATACGCAGTATTTT. This codes for CASSLGVSGSRADTQYF.

V gene TRBV6-5 combines with J gene TRBJ1-4; D gene unclear. The CDR3 is made up of 14 amino acids. Germline loops: CDR1 MNHEY, CDR2 SVGAGI. V lost 3 bases and J lost 7, with 12 bases in between. As DNA, the CDR3 is TGTGCCAGCAGTTATCGGGGTGTACGTGAAAAACTGTTTTTT. Translating it yields CASSYRGVREKLFF.

CDR3 protein: CASSQGLAGNKNIQYF. In DNA, the CDR3 is TGCGCCAGCAGCCAAGGACTAGCGGGGAACAAAAACATTCAGTACTTC. The chain uses TRBV4-1 and TRBJ2-4; 11 nucleotides line up with TRBD2. Per germline, CDR1 MGHRA and CDR2 YSYEKL. The CDR3 sequence is 16 residues long. V was clipped by 1 base and J by 3 bases; unmatched bases: 2.

The rearrangement uses TRBV27 and TRBJ2-2; 8 bases match TRBD2. CDR1 is MNHEY and CDR2 is SMNVEV in the germline V gene (reference sequence). This CDR3 region has 17 residues. Unmatched junction bases numbered 4, after V lost 1 base and J lost 0 bases. Here the CDR3 DNA reads TGTGCCAGCAGTTTATGGCGGGGGGTACCGAACACCGGGGAGCTGTTTTTT. This sequence encodes CASSLWRGVPNTGELFF.

V gene TRBV4-1 combines with J gene TRBJ2-7; 7 positions agree with TRBD1. The CDR3 is made up of 15 amino acids. CDR1 and CDR2 from the germline V gene are MGHRA and YSYEKL. J was trimmed by 4 bases and V by 3 bases; bases with no gene match: 9. CDR3 sequence: CASSQEDGTVYEQYF. CDR3 coding DNA: TGCGCCAGCAGCCAGGAAGACGGGACAGTATACGAGCAGTACTTC.

This chain links TRBV19 with TRBJ1-3; D unresolved. The V end was cut by 4 bases, the J end by 0 bases, with 10 bases between. Germline V gene data show CDR1 as LNHDA and CDR2 as SQIVND (reference sequence). The CDR3 totals 15 residues. CDR3 sequence (DNA): TGTGCCAGTAGTAGGCGTACAGCCTCTGGAAACACCATATATTTT. Translation: CASSRRTASGNTIYF. Combining the CDR3 with reference TRBV19 and TRBJ1-3 gives the whole variable domain DGGITQSPKYLFRKEGQNVTLSCEQNLNHDAMYWYRQDPGQGLRLIYYSQIVNDFQKGDIAEGYSVSREKKESFPLTVTSAQKNPTAFYLCASSRRTASGNTIYFGEGSWLTVV.

The V call is TRBV2, the J call TRBJ1-1; D possibly corresponds to TRBD1 (5 bases). The CDR3 totals 12 residues. Germline CDR1 reads SNHLY; CDR2 reads FYNNEI. Trimming left V 6 bases short and J 2 bases short, with 7 bases between. CDR3 residues: CASRGPNTEAFF. CDR3 bases: TGTGCCAGCAGGGGGCCAAACACTGAAGCTTTCTTT.

V is TRBV5-1 and J is TRBJ2-1; 11 bases fit TRBD2. Germline-derived CDR1 and CDR2 are SGHRS and YFSETQ. The CDR3 is 16 residues long. Trimming removed 0 bases from V and 8 bases from J; junction bases left unmatched: 7. DNA for the CDR3: TGCGCCAGCAGCTTGGTTATAGCGGGGGGGCAGGATGAGCAGTTCTTC. Amino acid sequence: CASSLVIAGGQDEQFF.

The chain is built from TRBV27 and TRBJ1-1; no definite D call. V was cut by 3 bases and J by 1 base, with 6 bases left in between. CDR1 and CDR2 from the germline V gene are MNHEY and SMNVEV (reference sequence). The CDR3 totals 13 residues. The CDR3 here is CASSFQANTEAFF. As DNA, the CDR3 is TGTGCCAGCAGTTTTCAAGCGAACACTGAAGCTTTCTTT.

Here the CDR3 DNA reads TGTGCCAGCAGCCTGGACACCTTTACCTACGAGCAGTACTTC. Protein product: CASSLDTFTYEQYF. The chain joins TRBV7-9 to TRBJ2-7; perhaps TRBD1 as D (5 bases). The CDR3 has 14 residues. Trimming removed 5 bases at V and 2 bases at J, with 13 bases between. Per germline, CDR1 SEHNR and CDR2 FQNEAQ (reference sequence). Complete variable domain (other parts from reference TRBV7-9 and TRBJ2-7): DTGVSQNPRHKITKRGQNVTFRCDPISEHNRLYWYRQTLGQGPEFLTYFQNEAQLEKSRLLSDRFSAERPKGSFSTLEIQRTEQGDSAMYLCASSLDTFTYEQYFGPGTRLTVT.

The CDR3 is CAISVQGGELFF. The DNA of the CDR3 is TGTGCCATCAGCGTACAGGGTGGGGAGCTGTTTTTT. This chain links TRBV10-3 with TRBJ2-2, with D maybe TRBD1 (6 bases). CDR1 is ENHRY and CDR2 is SYGVKD in the germline V gene. V was shortened by 6 bases and J by 8 bases, with 10 bases between the two germline ends. This CDR3 comprises 12 residues.

The chain's CDR3 is CASSFPFGGTIYNEQFF. The CDR3 nucleotides read TGTGCCAGCAGCTTCCCTTTTGGGGGGACGATCTACAATGAGCAGTTCTTC. The genes are TRBV11-2 and TRBJ2-1, with a possible D match to TRBD2 (6 bases). V was shortened by 3 bases and J by 3 bases, with 18 bases between the two germline ends. The germline CDR1 and CDR2 sequences are SGHAT and FQNNGV. CDR3 length: 17 residues.

The chain is built from TRBV7-2 and TRBJ2-5; 7 positions match TRBD2. CDR1 is SGHTA and CDR2 is FQGNSA in the germline V gene. The CDR3 extends over 15 amino acids. With 2 bases clipped from V and 5 bases from J, the junction kept 8 bases outside the gene matches. The CDR3 sequence is CASSLQAGDLETQYF. CDR3 sequence (DNA): TGTGCCAGCAGCTTACAGGCGGGAGACCTCGAGACCCAGTACTTC.

The rearrangement links TRBV28 to TRBJ1-5; the D gene is possibly TRBD1 (5 bases). The V end was cut by 5 bases, the J end by 2 bases, with 13 bases between. CDR1 and CDR2 from the germline V gene are MDHEN and SYDVKM. The CDR3 consists of 15 residues. CDR3 sequence (DNA): TGTGCCAGCAGTCCCGCGGGGGTGGGCAATCAGCCCCAGCATTTT. Translated: CASSPAGVGNQPQHF. Together with reference TRBV28 and TRBJ1-5, the CDR3 gives the full variable domain: DVKVTQSSRYLVKRTGEKVFLECVQDMDHENMFWYRQDPGLGLRLIYFSYDVKMKEKGDIPEGYSVSREKKERFSLILESASTNQTSMYLCASSPAGVGNQPQHFGDGTRLSIL.

The chain has TRBV10-1 and TRBJ2-2; the match to TRBD1 covers 8 bases. Trimming removed 8 bases from V and 1 base from J; junction bases left unmatched: 0. This CDR3 region has 13 residues. The germline V gene has CDR1 WNHNN and CDR2 SYGVQD (reference sequence). The CDR3 protein is CASGTGNTGELFF. CDR3 coding DNA: TGCGCCAGCGGGACAGGGAACACCGGGGAGCTGTTTTTT.

The chain is built from TRBV5-8 and TRBJ2-7; 9 positions agree with TRBD1. From germline, CDR1 is SGHTS and CDR2 YDEGEE. The length of the CDR3 is 14 residues. V lost 4 bases to trimming and J lost 7 bases; unmatched junction nucleotides: 9. The CDR3 region is CASSLDRGWGEQYF. The CDR3 DNA follows: TGTGCCAGCAGCCTGGACAGGGGATGGGGGGAGCAGTACTTC. The full variable domain, rest sourced from reference TRBV5-8 and TRBJ2-7, is EAGVTQSPTHLIKTRGQQATLRCSPISGHTSVYWYQQALGLGLQFLLWYDEGEERNRGNFPPRFSGRQFPNYSSELNVNALELEDSALYLCASSLDRGWGEQYFGPGTRLTVT.

This chain connects TRBV4-1 to TRBJ2-3, with TRBD2 identical over 9 bases. The germline gives CDR1 MGHRA, CDR2 YSYEKL. Germline trimming cut 1 base from V and 11 bases from J; bases unmatched to any gene: 16. The CDR3 consists of 17 residues. The CDR3 DNA reads TGCGCCAGCAGCCAAGTCGCATTTGGCGGGGGGGAAAGGGGGCAGTATTTT. It codes for CASSQVAFGGGERGQYF.

The chain has TRBV25-1 and TRBJ2-7, with D maybe TRBD1 (6 bases). V was pared by 0 bases and J by 0 bases, with 12 bases between. Germline CDR1 is MGHDK and CDR2 is SYGVNS. This CDR3 comprises 16 residues. CDR3 DNA: TGTGCCAGCAGTGAATATGGCAGGGGACCCTCCTACGAGCAGTACTTC. Amino acid sequence: CASSEYGRGPSYEQYF.

This clone was seen more than once but under ten times. The CDR3: CASGRGFGYTF. The CDR3 region has the DNA TGTGCCAGCGGGCGGGGGTTCGGCTACACCTTC. The rearrangement links TRBV6-5 to TRBJ1-2, with TRBD1 as a possible D gene (5 bases). Germline values: CDR1 MNHEY, CDR2 SVGAGI. This CDR3 contains 11 residues. V gave up 8 bases and J gave up 8 bases, with 12 bases separating them.